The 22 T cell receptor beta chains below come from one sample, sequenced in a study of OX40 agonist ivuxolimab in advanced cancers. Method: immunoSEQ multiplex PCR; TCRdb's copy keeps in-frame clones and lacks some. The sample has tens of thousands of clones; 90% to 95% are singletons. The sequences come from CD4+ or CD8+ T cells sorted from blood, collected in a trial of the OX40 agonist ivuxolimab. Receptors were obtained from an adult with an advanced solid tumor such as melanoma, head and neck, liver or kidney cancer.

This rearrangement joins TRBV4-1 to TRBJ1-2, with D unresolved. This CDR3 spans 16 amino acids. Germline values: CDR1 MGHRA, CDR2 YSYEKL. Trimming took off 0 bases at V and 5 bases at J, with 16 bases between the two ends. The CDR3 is CASSQEELDGRYGYTF. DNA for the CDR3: TGCGCCAGCAGCCAAGAGGAGTTAGACGGGCGTTATGGCTACACCTTC.

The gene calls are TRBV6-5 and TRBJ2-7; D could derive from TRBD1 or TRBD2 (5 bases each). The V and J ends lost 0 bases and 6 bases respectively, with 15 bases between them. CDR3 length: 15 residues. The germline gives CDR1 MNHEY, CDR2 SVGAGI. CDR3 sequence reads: CASSYSVDGAGEQYF. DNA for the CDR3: TGTGCCAGCAGTTACTCGGTCGACGGGGCCGGCGAGCAGTACTTC.

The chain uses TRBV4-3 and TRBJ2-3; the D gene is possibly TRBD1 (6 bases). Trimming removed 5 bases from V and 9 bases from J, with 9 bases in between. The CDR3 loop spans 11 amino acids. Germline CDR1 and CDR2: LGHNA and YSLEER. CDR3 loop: CASSRGITQYF. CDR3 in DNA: TGCGCCAGCAGCAGGGGGATCACGCAGTATTTT.

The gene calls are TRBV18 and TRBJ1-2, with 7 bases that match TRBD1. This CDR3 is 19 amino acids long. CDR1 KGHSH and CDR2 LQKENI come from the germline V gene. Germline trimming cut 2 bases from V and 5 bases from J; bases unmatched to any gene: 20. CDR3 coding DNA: TGTGCCAGCTCACCAACGGCGAGACAGGGTATGGGCGGGGATTATGGCTACACCTTC. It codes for CASSPTARQGMGGDYGYTF.

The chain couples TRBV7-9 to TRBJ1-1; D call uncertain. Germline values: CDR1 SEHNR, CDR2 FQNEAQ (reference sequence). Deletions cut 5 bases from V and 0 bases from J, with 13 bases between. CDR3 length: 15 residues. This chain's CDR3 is CASSQPSEMNTEAFF. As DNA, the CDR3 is TGTGCCAGCAGCCAACCCAGCGAGATGAACACTGAAGCTTTCTTT.

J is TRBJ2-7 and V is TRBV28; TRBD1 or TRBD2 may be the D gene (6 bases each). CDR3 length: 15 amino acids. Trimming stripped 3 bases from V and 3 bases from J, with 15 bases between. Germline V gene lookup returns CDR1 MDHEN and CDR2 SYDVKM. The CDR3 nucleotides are TGTGCCAGCAGTTTGGTAGGGGGGCTGCGCTACGAGCAGTACTTC. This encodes CASSLVGGLRYEQYF.

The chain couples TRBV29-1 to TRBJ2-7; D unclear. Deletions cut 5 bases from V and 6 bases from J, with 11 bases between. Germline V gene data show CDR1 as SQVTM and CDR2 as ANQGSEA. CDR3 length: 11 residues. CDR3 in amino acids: CSVPLRGEQYF. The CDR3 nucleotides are TGCAGCGTTCCCCTCCGTGGCGAGCAGTACTTC.

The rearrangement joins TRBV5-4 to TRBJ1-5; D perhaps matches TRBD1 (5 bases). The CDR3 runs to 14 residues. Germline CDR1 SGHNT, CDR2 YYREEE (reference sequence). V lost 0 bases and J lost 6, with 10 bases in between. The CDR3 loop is CASSLGTGGQPQHF. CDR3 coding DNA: TGTGCCAGCAGCTTGGGGACCGGGGGTCAGCCCCAGCATTTT.

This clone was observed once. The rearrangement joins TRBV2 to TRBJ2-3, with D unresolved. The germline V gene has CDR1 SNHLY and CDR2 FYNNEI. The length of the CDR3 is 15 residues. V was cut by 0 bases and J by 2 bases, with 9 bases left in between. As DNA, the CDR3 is TGTGCCAGCAGTGAAGCGGCTATAATCACAGATACGCAGTATTTT. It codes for CASSEAAIITDTQYF.

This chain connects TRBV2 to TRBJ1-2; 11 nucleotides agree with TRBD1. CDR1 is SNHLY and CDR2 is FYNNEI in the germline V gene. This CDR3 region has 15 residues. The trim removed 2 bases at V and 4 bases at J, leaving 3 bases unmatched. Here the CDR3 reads CASSESGTGGYGYTF. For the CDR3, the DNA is TGTGCCAGCAGTGAAAGTGGGACAGGGGGCTATGGCTACACCTTC.

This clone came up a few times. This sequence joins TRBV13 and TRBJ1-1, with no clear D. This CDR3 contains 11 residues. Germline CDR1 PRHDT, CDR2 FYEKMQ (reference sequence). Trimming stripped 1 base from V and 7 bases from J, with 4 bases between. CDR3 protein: CASSLALEAFF. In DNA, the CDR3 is TGTGCCAGCAGCTTAGCGCTTGAAGCTTTCTTT. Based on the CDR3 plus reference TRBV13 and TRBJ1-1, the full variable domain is AAGVIQSPRHLIKEKRETATLKCYPIPRHDTVYWYQQGPGQDPQFLISFYEKMQSDKGSIPDRFSAQQFSDYHSELNMSSLELGDSALYFCASSLALEAFFGQGTRLTVV.

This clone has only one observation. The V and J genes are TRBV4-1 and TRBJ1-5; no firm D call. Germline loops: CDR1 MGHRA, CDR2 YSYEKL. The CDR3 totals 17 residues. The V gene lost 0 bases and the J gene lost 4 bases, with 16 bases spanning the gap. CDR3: CASSQDRLSEGNQPQHF. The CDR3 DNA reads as TGCGCCAGCAGCCAAGATCGGTTATCGGAAGGGAATCAGCCCCAGCATTTT.

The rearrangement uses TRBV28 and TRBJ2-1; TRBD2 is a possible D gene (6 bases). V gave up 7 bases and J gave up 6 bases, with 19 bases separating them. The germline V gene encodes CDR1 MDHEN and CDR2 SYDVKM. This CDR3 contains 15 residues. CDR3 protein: CASIPVRGGGNEQFF. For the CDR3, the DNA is TGTGCCAGCATCCCGGTCCGTGGGGGAGGCAATGAGCAGTTCTTC.

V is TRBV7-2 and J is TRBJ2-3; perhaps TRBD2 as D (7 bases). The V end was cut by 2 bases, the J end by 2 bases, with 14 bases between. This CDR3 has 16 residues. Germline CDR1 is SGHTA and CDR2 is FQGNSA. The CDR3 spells CASSLWGGGLTDTQYF. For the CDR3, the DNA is TGTGCCAGCAGCTTATGGGGAGGGGGACTCACAGATACGCAGTATTTT.

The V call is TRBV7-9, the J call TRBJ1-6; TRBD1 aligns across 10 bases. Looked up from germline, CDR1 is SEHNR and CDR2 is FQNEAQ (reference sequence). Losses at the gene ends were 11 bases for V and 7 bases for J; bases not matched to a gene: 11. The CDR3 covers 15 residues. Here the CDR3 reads CAPESWGQGNSPLHF. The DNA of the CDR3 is TGTGCCCCAGAATCGTGGGGACAGGGGAATTCACCCCTCCACTTT.

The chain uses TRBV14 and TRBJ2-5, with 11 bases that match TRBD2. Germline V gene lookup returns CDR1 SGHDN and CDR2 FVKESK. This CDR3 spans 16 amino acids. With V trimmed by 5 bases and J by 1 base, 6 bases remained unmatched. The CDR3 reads CASSDVGLAAQETQYF. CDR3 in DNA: TGTGCCAGCAGCGACGTGGGACTAGCGGCCCAAGAGACCCAGTACTTC.

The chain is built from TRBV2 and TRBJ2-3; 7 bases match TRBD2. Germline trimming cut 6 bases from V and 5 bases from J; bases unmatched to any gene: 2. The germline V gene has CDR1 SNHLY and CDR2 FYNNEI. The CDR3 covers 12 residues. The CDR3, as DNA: TGTGCCAGCAGCGGACTAGAAGATACGCAGTATTTT. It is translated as CASSGLEDTQYF.

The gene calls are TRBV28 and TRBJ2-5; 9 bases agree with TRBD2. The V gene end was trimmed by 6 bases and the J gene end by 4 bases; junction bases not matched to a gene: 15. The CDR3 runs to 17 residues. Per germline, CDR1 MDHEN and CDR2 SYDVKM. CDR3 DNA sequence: TGTGCCAGCAGCTATCCCATAGCGGGAGAAGATCGAGAGACCCAGTACTTC. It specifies CASSYPIAGEDRETQYF.

The CDR3 is CASSSRGGRETQYF. Written as DNA, the CDR3 is TGTGCCAGCAGCTCCCGGGGGGGGCGCGAGACCCAGTACTTC. This chain links TRBV11-2 with TRBJ2-5, with TRBD2 matching 8 bases. The CDR3 runs to 14 residues. Trimming took 4 bases from V and 5 from J; bases not matched to a gene: 6. Germline V gene data show CDR1 as SGHAT and CDR2 as FQNNGV.

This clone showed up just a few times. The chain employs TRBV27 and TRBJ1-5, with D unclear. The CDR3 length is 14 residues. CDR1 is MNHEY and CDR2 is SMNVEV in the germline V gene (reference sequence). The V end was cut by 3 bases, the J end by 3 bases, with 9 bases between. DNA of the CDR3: TGTGCCAGCAGTTTGTCAGGATTCAATCAGCCCCAGCATTTT. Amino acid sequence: CASSLSGFNQPQHF.

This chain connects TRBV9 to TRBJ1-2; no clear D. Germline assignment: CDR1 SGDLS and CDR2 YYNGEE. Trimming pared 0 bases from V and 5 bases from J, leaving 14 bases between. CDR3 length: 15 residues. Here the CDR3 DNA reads TGTGCCAGCAGCGTAGATCAGGCTACGGGTTATGGCTACACCTTC. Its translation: CASSVDQATGYGYTF.

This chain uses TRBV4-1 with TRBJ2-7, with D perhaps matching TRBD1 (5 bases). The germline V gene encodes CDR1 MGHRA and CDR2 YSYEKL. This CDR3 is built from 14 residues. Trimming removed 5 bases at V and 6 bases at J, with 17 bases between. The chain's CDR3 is CASSSIGAGFEQYF. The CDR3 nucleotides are TGCGCCAGCAGCAGCATAGGGGCAGGGTTCGAGCAGTACTTC.